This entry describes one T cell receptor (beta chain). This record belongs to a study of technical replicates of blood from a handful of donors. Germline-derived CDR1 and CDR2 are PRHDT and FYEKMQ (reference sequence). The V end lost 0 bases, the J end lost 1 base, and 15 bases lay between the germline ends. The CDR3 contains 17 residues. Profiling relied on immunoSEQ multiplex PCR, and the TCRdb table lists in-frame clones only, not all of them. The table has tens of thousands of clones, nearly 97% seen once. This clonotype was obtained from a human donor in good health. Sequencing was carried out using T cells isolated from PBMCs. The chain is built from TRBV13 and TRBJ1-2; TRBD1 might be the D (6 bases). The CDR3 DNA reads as TGTGCCAGCAGCTTAGGAGAGAGGACAGCGGATAACTATGGCTACACCTTC. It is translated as CASSLGERTADNYGYTF.